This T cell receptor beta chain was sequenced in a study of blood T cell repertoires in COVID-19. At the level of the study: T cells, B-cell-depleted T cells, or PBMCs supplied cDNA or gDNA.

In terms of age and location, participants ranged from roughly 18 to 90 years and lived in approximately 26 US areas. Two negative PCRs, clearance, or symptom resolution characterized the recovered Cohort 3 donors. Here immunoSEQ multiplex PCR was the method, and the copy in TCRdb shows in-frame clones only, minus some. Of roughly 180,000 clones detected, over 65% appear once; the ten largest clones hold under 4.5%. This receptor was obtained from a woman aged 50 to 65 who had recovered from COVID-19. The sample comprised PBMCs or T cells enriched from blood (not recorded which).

This chain's CDR3 is CASSIGTGAETQYF. In nucleotides, the CDR3 is TGTGCCAGTAGTATAGGCACAGGGGCGGAGACCCAGTACTTC. The rearrangement links TRBV19 to TRBJ2-5, with TRBD1 matching over 7 bases. The ends lost 1 base at V and 5 bases at J; junction bases unmatched: 4. The CDR3 contains 14 residues. CDR1 and CDR2 from the germline V gene are LNHDA and SQIVND (reference sequence).